A single sample gave rise to the 18 T cell receptor beta chains below, sequenced in a study of control samples from healthy donors and cancer patients. The method was immunoSEQ multiplex PCR; TCRdb's version includes in-frame clones alone and lacks a portion of them. The sample consists of 95,000 to 110,000 clones, 75% to 90% of them appearing once. The specimen was PBMCs. The receptors were gathered from a man between 60 and 70 years old with lung cancer.

This clone has a handful of counts. V usage is TRBV15 and J usage is TRBJ2-7; 9 nucleotides agree with TRBD1. Per germline, CDR1 LNHNV and CDR2 YYDKDF (reference sequence). V dropped 6 bases and J dropped 3; count of bases not matched to a gene: 9. The CDR3 covers 15 residues. This chain's CDR3 is CATSRSGTGNYEQYV. CDR3 sequence (DNA): TGTGCCACCAGTCGGTCCGGGACAGGGAACTACGAGCAGTACGTC.

This chain joins TRBV10-3 and TRBJ1-1; TRBD1 might be the D (5 bases). This CDR3 region has 14 residues. CDR1 and CDR2 (germline): ENHRY, SYGVKD. Trimming removed 3 bases at V and 3 bases at J, with 11 bases between. The DNA of the CDR3 is TGTGCCATCAGTGATAGGGGAGGCGACACTGAAGCTTTCTTT. Its protein is CAISDRGGDTEAFF.

The chain joins TRBV3-1 (or the pseudogene TRBV3-2) to TRBJ1-2; 10 nucleotides match TRBD1. The length of the CDR3 is 14 residues. In germline, CDR1 is LGHDT, CDR2 YNNKEL (reference sequence). With V trimmed by 4 bases and J by 6 bases, 5 bases remained unmatched. CDR3 loop: CASSRQGAQDGYTF. CDR3 coding DNA: TGTGCCAGCAGCCGACAGGGGGCGCAGGATGGCTACACCTTC.

CDR3 coding DNA: TGCGCCAGCAGCCAGGACGGACAGGGGGCGTACACTGAAGCTTTCTTT. Translated, it gives CASSQDGQGAYTEAFF. The J gene is TRBJ1-1, the V gene TRBV4-1; 11 nucleotides align to TRBD1. CDR1 and CDR2 from the germline V gene are MGHRA and YSYEKL. The CDR3 has 16 amino acids. Germline trimming cut 3 bases from V and 3 bases from J; bases unmatched to any gene: 6.

CDR3 sequence: CASGSGQINQPQHF. The CDR3 DNA sequence: TGTGCCTCAGGCTCGGGACAGATCAATCAGCCCCAGCATTTT. J is TRBJ1-5 and V is TRBV30; 7 bases match TRBD1. Germline V gives CDR1 GTSNPN, CDR2 SVGIG (reference sequence). The CDR3 is made up of 14 amino acids. Unmatched junction bases numbered 9, after V lost 7 bases and J lost 3 bases.

In this sample, this clone turned up a few times. This chain joins TRBV11-3 and TRBJ2-5; TRBD1 matches at 8 bases. Per the germline V gene, CDR1 is SGHNT and CDR2 is YENEEA. V lost 4 bases to trimming and J lost 5 bases; unmatched junction nucleotides: 15. The CDR3 length is 17 residues. CDR3 nucleotide sequence: TGTGCCAGCAGCTCCGGGACAGGTGGGGGGCCCGGGGAGACCCAGTACTTC. As protein: CASSSGTGGGPGETQYF. Together with reference TRBV11-3 and TRBJ2-5, the CDR3 gives the full variable domain: EAGVVQSPRYKIIEKKQPVAFWCNPISGHNTLYWYLQNLGQGPELLIRYENEEAVDDSQLPKDRFSAERLKGVDSTLKIQPAELGDSAVYLCASSSGTGGGPGETQYFGPGTRLLVL.

The chain has TRBV10-2 and TRBJ2-7; no reliable D call. Germline V gives CDR1 WSHSY, CDR2 SAAADI. The CDR3 extends over 13 amino acids. Trimming removed 3 bases at V and 2 bases at J, with 8 bases between. The CDR3 sequence is CASSDGQTYEQYF. The DNA for the CDR3 is TGCGCCAGCAGTGATGGGCAGACCTACGAGCAGTACTTC.

Written as DNA, the CDR3 is TGTGCCAGCACCCTCGGGACTAGTGAAGAGACCCAGTACTTC. This sequence encodes CASTLGTSEETQYF. The chain combines TRBV7-9 with TRBJ2-5, with 8 bases aligning to TRBD2. The junction had 7 bases not matched to a gene; V was cut back by 7 bases and J by 3 bases. Germline V gene sequence: CDR1 SEHNR, CDR2 FQNEAQ (reference sequence). The CDR3 spans 14 residues.

The chain joins TRBV14 to TRBJ2-3; D not certain. Germline V CDR1 and CDR2: SGHDN, FVKESK. Deletions cut 2 bases from V and 5 bases from J, with 11 bases between. The CDR3 has 14 residues. For the CDR3, the DNA is TGTGCCAGCAGCCAACAAACTTTCCGAGATACGCAGTATTTT. This codes for CASSQQTFRDTQYF.

The rearrangement links TRBV5-1 to TRBJ1-5, with D tentatively TRBD1 (5 bases). V was shortened by 0 bases and J by 9 bases, with 10 bases between the two germline ends. CDR1 and CDR2 from the germline V gene are SGHRS and YFSETQ. The CDR3 is 13 residues long. The CDR3 DNA reads TGCGCCAGCAGCTTGGATCAGGGACGGCCCCAGCATTTT. Residues: CASSLDQGRPQHF.

V usage is TRBV5-4 and J usage is TRBJ1-1, with 7 bases lining up with TRBD1. Germline CDR1 is SGHNT and CDR2 is YYREEE (reference sequence). The length of the CDR3 is 14 residues. The junction had 5 bases not matched to a gene; V was cut back by 1 base and J by 5 bases. In nucleotides, the CDR3 is TGTGCCAGCAGCTTGTTGCAGGGGGGAACTGAAGCTTTCTTT. The encoded protein is CASSLLQGGTEAFF.

This clone appeared a single time. The chain uses TRBV27 and TRBJ1-4; tentative D call: TRBD1 (5 bases). From germline, CDR1 is MNHEY and CDR2 SMNVEV (reference sequence). The length of the CDR3 is 16 residues. V lost 6 bases and J 4 bases, leaving 18 bases between the germline ends. The DNA of the CDR3 is TGTGCCAGCAGACAGGATCGGACGGGTAATAATGAAAAACTGTTTTTT. Protein product: CASRQDRTGNNEKLFF.

The chain couples TRBV6-5 to TRBJ1-6; D is unclear. Deletions cut 8 bases from V and 7 bases from J, with 18 bases between. Germline CDR1 MNHEY, CDR2 SVGAGI. CDR3 length: 15 residues. The DNA of the CDR3 is TGTGCCAGCGGTATTTTGAATCAGAGAAATTCACCCCTCCACTTT. This sequence encodes CASGILNQRNSPLHF.

The V call is TRBV11-1, the J call TRBJ1-2; 7 bases line up with TRBD1. The CDR3 runs to 16 residues. V was pared by 2 bases and J by 4 bases, with 10 bases of the junction left unmatched. Germline V gives CDR1 SGHAT, CDR2 FQDESV (reference sequence). This CDR3 reads CASSLSDSTGSYGYTF. The CDR3 DNA follows: TGTGCCAGCAGCTTATCTGATTCGACAGGGAGCTATGGCTACACCTTC.

This clone showed up just a few times. The chain has TRBV7-3 and TRBJ1-6, with D uncertain. The germline V gene encodes CDR1 SGHTA and CDR2 FQGTGA. This CDR3 is 14 amino acids long. With 3 bases removed from V and 9 bases from J, the gap between germline ends came to 12 bases. CDR3 bases: TGTGCCAGCAGCTTGGGTAGGGATGGTTCACCCCTCCACTTT. Its protein product is CASSLGRDGSPLHF.

This chain connects TRBV7-3 to TRBJ1-2; D is perhaps TRBD1 (5 bases). The CDR3 contains 15 residues. Between the trimmed V and J ends, which lost 0 bases and 7 bases, there was a span of 15 bases. Germline V gives CDR1 SGHTA, CDR2 FQGTGA. The CDR3 protein is CASSLTSGTSGGYTF. The CDR3 DNA is TGTGCCAGCAGCTTAACTTCCGGGACGTCCGGTGGCTACACCTTC.

The V and J genes are TRBV10-1 and TRBJ1-1, with D possibly TRBD1 on 5 matching bases. The ends were cut back, 10 bases at V and 6 bases at J, with 15 bases in the middle. This CDR3 contains 12 residues. The V gene's germline CDR1 is WNHNN and CDR2 SYGVQD (reference sequence). The CDR3 sequence is CATSARGAEAFF. The CDR3 DNA reads TGCGCCACATCGGCAAGGGGCGCTGAAGCTTTCTTT.

The chain combines TRBV12-5 with TRBJ1-1; the D gene is possibly TRBD1 (6 bases). The CDR3 spans 13 residues. Germline assignment: CDR1 LGHNT and CDR2 FRNRAP. V lost 6 bases and J 4 bases, leaving 12 bases between the germline ends. The CDR3 here is CASGSGGPTEAFF. DNA for the CDR3: TGTGCTAGTGGATCTGGGGGGCCCACTGAAGCTTTCTTT.